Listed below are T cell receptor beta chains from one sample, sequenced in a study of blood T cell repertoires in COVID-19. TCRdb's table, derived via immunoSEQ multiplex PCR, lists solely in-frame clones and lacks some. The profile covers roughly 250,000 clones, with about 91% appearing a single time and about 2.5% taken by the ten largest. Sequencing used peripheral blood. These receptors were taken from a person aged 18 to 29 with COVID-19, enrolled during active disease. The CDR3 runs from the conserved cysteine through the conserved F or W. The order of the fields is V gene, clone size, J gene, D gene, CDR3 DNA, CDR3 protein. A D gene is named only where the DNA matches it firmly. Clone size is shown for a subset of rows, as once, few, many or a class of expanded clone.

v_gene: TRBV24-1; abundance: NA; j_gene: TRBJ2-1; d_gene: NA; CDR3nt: TGTGCCACCATCGTCAGGGAAGACAATGAGCAGTTCTTC; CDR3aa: CATIVREDNEQFF
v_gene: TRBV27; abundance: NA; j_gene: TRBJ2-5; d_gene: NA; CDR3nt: TGTGCCAGCTCCTTCCTCGCGGGGGAGACCCAGTACTTC; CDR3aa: CASSFLAGETQYF
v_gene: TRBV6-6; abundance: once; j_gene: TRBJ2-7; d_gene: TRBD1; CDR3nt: TGTGCCAGCAGAACAGGGGCCTACGAGCAGTACTTC; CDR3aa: CASRTGAYEQYF
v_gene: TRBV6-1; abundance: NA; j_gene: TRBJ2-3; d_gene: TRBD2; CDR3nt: TGTGCCAGCAGTGACCTAGCGGGAATGAGTAGGGATACGCAGTATTTT; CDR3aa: CASSDLAGMSRDTQYF
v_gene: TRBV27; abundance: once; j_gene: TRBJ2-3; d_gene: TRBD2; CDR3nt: TGTGCCAGCAGTCCCTACCCTCTAGCGGGAGAAAACACAGATACGCAGTATTTT; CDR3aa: CASSPYPLAGENTDTQYF
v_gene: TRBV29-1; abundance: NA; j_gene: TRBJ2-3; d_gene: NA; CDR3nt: TGCAGCGTTGACGGGGGGCTCACAGATACGCAGTATTTT; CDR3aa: CSVDGGLTDTQYF
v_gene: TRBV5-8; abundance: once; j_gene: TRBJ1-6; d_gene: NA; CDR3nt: TGTGCCAGCAGCTTCAGTCGCAATTCACCCCTCCACTTT; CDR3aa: CASSFSRNSPLHF
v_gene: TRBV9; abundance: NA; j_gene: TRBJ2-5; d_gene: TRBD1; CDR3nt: TGTGCCAGCAGCGCCGGGAACAGGGGGGAGGAGACCCAGTACTTC; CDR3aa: CASSAGNRGEETQYF
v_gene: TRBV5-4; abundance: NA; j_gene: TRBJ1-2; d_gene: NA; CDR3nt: TGTGCCAGCAGCAACGACGGGTCTCTCAACACCTTC; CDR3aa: CASSNDGSLNTF
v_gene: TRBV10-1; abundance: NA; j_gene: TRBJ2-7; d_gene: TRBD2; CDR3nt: TGCGCCAGCAGTCCTGCGGGACTAGCTGACGAGCAGTACTTC; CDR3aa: CASSPAGLADEQYF
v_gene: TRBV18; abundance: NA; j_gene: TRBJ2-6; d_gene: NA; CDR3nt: TGTGCCAGCTCTAAGAGAGGGAATGTTGGGGCCAACGTCCTGACTTTC; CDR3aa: CASSKRGNVGANVLTF
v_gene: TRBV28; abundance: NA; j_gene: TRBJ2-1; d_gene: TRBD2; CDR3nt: TGTGCCAGCTTTACGGGGGGTAGCTCCTACAATGAGCAGTTCTTC; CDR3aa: CASFTGGSSYNEQFF
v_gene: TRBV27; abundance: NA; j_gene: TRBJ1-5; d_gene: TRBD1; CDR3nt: TGTGCCAGCAGTGCCCTGACAGGGGTCGGGAGGCCCCAGCATTTT; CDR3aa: CASSALTGVGRPQHF
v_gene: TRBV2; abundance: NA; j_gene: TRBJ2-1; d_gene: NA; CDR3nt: TGTGCCAGCAGGGGGGCGGGAGCGGTCTACAATGAGCAGTTCTTC; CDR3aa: CASRGAGAVYNEQFF
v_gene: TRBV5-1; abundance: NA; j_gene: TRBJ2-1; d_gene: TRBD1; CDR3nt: TGCGCCAGCAGCTGGGACAGGGAGGATGAGCAGTTCTTC; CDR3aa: CASSWDREDEQFF
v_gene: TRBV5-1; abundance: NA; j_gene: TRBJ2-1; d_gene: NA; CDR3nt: TGCGCCAGCAGCTTGGCACAGGGACAATACAATGAGCAGTTCTTC; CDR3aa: CASSLAQGQYNEQFF
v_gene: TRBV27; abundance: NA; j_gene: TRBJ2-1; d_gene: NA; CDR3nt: TGTGCCAGCAGTTCAGGGGTCAATTTCGATGAGCAGTTCTTC; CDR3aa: CASSSGVNFDEQFF
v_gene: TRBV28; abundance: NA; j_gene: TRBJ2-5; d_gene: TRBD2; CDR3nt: TGTGCCACCCTGTCGGGACTAGCGGTCAGGACCCAGTACTTC; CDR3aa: CATLSGLAVRTQYF
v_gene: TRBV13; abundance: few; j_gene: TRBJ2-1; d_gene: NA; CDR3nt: TGTGCCAGCAGCCCCGGCGCGGGCAGCTCCTACAATGAGCAGTTCTTC; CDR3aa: CASSPGAGSSYNEQFF
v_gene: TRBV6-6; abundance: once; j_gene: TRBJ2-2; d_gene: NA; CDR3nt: TGTGCCAGTGCTACAGGGGGGGTCGGGGAGCTGTTTTTT; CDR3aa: CASATGGVGELFF
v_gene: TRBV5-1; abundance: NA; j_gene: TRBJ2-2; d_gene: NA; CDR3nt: TGCGCCAGCAGCTTAGACCGGGAAACTGGGGAGCTGTTTTTT; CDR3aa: CASSLDRETGELFF
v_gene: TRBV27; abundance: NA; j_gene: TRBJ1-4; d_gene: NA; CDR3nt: TGTGACCTGGGGCGGGAGGGTGAAAAACTGTTTTTT; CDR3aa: CDLGREGEKLFF
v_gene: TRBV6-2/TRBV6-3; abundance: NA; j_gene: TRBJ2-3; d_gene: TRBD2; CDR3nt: TGTGCCAGCAGTGCCCTTCCTAGCGGGAGGAGCACAGATACGCAGTATTTT; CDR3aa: CASSALPSGRSTDTQYF
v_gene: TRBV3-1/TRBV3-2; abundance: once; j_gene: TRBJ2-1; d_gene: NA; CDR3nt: TGTGCCAGCAGCCAAGGGGGCAGCGCTGGTGAGCAGTTCTTC; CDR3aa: CASSQGGSAGEQFF
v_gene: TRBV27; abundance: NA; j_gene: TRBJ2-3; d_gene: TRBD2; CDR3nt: TGTGCCAGCAGTACCCGGACTAGCGGGAGGGCCCTAACAGATACGCAGTATTTT; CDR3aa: CASSTRTSGRALTDTQYF
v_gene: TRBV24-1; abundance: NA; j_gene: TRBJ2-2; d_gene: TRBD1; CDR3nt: TGTGCCACCAGTGGACAGGGGGCTACCACCGGGGAGCTGTTTTTT; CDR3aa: CATSGQGATTGELFF
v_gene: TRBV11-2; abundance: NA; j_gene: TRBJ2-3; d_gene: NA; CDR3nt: TGTGCCAGCAGCTTAGAGGACTTCTTCAGCACAGATACGCAGTATTTT; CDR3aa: CASSLEDFFSTDTQYF
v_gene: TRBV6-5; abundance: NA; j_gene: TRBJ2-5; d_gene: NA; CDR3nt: TGTGCCAGCAGTTCCCTCAGGTTCCAGCAAGAGACCCAGTACTTC; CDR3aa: CASSSLRFQQETQYF
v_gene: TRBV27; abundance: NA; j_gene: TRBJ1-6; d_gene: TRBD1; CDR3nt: TGTGCCAGCAGTGGTGGACAGGGGAGCCCGAATTCACCCCTCCACTTT; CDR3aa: CASSGGQGSPNSPLHF
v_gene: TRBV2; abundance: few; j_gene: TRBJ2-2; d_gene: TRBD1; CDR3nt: TGTGCCAGCCGGGACAGGGGCACCGGGGAGCTGTTTTTT; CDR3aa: CASRDRGTGELFF
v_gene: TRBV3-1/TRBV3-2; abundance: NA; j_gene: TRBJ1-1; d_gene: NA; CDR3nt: TGTGCCAGCAGTCCCTTAGTACCACCGAACACTGAAGCTTTCTTT; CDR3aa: CASSPLVPPNTEAFF
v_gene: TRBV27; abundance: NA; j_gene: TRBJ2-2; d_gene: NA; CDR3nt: TGTGCCAGCAGACGGGGAGTAGGGAACACCGGGGAGCTGTTTTTT; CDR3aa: CASRRGVGNTGELFF
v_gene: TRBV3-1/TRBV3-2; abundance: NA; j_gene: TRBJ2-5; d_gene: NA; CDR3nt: TGTGCCAGCAGCCAAGACAGGGCCCGCCAAGAGACCCAGTACTTC; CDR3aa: CASSQDRARQETQYF
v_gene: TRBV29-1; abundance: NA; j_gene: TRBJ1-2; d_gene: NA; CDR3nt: TGCAGCGCCGAAGGGGACTATGGCTACACCTTC; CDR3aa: CSAEGDYGYTF
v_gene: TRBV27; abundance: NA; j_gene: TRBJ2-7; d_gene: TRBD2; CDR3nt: TGTGCCGCCGGGACGGGACTAACAACCTACGAGCAGTACTTC; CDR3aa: CAAGTGLTTYEQYF
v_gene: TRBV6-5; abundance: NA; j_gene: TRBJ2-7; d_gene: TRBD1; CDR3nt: TGTGCCAGCAGTCCCGGACAGGGGGGGTACGAGCAGTACTTC; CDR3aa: CASSPGQGGYEQYF
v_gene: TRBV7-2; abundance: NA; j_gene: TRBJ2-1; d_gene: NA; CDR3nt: TGTGCCAGCAGCTTAACTAGCTCCTACAATGAGCAGTTCTTC; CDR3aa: CASSLTSSYNEQFF
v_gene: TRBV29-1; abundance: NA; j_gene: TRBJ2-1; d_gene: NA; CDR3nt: TGCAGCGTTGGACATCCTTCCTACAATGAGCAGTTCTTC; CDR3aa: CSVGHPSYNEQFF
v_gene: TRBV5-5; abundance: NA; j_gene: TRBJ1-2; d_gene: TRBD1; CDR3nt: TGTGCCAGCAGCTTGGCCCTTTCGGCACAGGGGATTGTCTACACCTTC; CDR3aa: CASSLALSAQGIVYTF
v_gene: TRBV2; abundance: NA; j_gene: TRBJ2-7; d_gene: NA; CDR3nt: TGTGCCAGCAGTTTCGGGCAGGGGGGCGAGCAGTACTTC; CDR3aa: CASSFGQGGEQYF
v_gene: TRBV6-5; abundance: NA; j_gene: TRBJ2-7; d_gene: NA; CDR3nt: TGTGCCAGCAGACCGGACAGAGAGTTTTTCGAGCAGTACTTC; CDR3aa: CASRPDREFFEQYF
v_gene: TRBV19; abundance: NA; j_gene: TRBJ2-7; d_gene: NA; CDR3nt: TGTGCCAGTAGTCAGGACAGACTCAGCCACGAGCAGTACTTC; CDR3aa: CASSQDRLSHEQYF
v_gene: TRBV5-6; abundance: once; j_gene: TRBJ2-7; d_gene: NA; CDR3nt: TGTGCCAGCAGCTTAAACCCGGGGCTAGCGTACACCTACGAGCAGTACTTC; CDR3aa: CASSLNPGLAYTYEQYF
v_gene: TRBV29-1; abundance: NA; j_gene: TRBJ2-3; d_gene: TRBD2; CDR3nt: TGCAGCGTTGACTTAGTCGGACTAGCGGGAGTTAAGGGGGCTAGCACAGATACGCAGTATTTT; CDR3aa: CSVDLVGLAGVKGASTDTQYF
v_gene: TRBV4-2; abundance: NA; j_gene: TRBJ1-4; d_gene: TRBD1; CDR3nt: TGTGCCAGCAGCCAAGGAGGGACAGGGTTTGAAAAACTGTTTTTT; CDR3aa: CASSQGGTGFEKLFF
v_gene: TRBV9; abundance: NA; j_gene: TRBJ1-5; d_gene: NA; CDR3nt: TGTGCCAGCAGCCCGTCAGGGAATCAGCCCCAGCATTTT; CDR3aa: CASSPSGNQPQHF
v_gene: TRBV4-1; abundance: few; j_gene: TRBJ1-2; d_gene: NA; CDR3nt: TGCGCCAGCAGCCAAGGGGTGGTGGAGGTTTATGGCTACACCTTC; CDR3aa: CASSQGVVEVYGYTF
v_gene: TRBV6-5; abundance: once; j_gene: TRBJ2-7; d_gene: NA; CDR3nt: TGTGCCACCTCCATGTGGGCTTCCTCCTACGAGCAGTACTTC; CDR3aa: CATSMWASSYEQYF
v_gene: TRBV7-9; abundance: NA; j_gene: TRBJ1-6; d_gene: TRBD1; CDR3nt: TGTGCCAGCAGCAAAGGACAGGGAAATTCACCCCTCCACTTT; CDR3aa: CASSKGQGNSPLHF
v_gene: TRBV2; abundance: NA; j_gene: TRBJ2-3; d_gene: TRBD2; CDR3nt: TGTGCCAGCGCCGAGACTAGCGGCACAGATACGCAGTATTTT; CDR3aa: CASAETSGTDTQYF
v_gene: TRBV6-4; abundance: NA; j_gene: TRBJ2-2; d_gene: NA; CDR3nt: TGTGCCAGCAGTCCGGGGAGCGGCTCGAACACCGGGGAGCTGTTTTTT; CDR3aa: CASSPGSGSNTGELFF
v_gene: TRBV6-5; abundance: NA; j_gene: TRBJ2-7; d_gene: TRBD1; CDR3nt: TGTGCCTCCGGGACAGGGGCCTACGAGCAGTACTTC; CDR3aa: CASGTGAYEQYF